This is a list of T cell receptor beta chains from one sample in a study of shared clonotypes between healthy human individuals. The method was immunoSEQ multiplex PCR; TCRdb's version includes in-frame clones alone and lacks a portion of them. Of about 800,000 clones in the sample, around 96% were seen once. The sequencing sample was made of naive CD8+ T cells sorted from blood. These receptors were obtained from a man younger than 45 in good health. Each CDR3 is given with its conserved first and last residue. D genes are given only for firm matches. Clone size, where shown, is once, few, many, or a class for clones that have expanded.

>NA|NA|TRBV6-5|TRBJ1-1
TGTGCCAGCAGTTTGGGCGCAGGTACTGAAGCTTTCTTT
CASSLGAGTEAFF
>NA|NA|TRBV29-1|TRBJ1-2
TGCAGCGCTGAAGGTGGGGGCATCTATGGCTACACCTTC
CSAEGGGIYGYTF
>NA|NA|TRBV7-9|TRBJ2-7
TGTGCCAGCAGCACACCGACAGGGACTCCCTCCGAGCAGTACTTC
CASSTPTGTPSEQYF
>TRBD1|NA|TRBV11-3|TRBJ2-7
TGTGCCAGCAGCTACGGGACAGGGACCTACGAGCAGTACTTC
CASSYGTGTYEQYF
>TRBD2|NA|TRBV27|TRBJ2-1
TGTGCCAGCAGTTCAAAAAGCGGGACCTACAATGAGCAGTTCTTC
CASSSKSGTYNEQFF
>TRBD1|NA|TRBV10-2|TRBJ2-1
TGCGCCACCAGAGGACAGGGAGGTACATACAATGAGCAGTTCTTC
CATRGQGGTYNEQFF
>NA|NA|TRBV29-1|TRBJ2-7
TGCAGCGCAATGGGGACGGCCTCCTACGAGCAGTACTTC
CSAMGTASYEQYF
>NA|NA|TRBV21-1|TRBJ1-3
TGTGCCAGCAGCCCGACAGGGAGTCTTCGCTCTGGAAACACCATATATTTT
CASSPTGSLRSGNTIYF
>TRBD2|NA|TRBV27|TRBJ2-7
TGTGCCAGCAAGGCCGGGGCTAGCGGGATCCTGTACGAGCAGTACTTC
CASKAGASGILYEQYF
>TRBD2|NA|TRBV5-6|TRBJ2-5
TGTGCCAGCAGCTTGTACCTAGCGGGGGCTATGCTGGCCCAGTACTTC
CASSLYLAGAMLAQYF
>NA|NA|TRBV29-1|TRBJ2-5
TGCAGCGTTGAGGTGGTGGGAGAAGAGACCCAGTACTTC
CSVEVVGEETQYF
>TRBD1|NA|TRBV10-1|TRBJ2-7
TGCGCCAGCAGGCCTGGACAGGGCGGCGAGCAGTACTTC
CASRPGQGGEQYF
>NA|NA|TRBV7-3|TRBJ2-1
TGTGCCAGCAGCATAACCACAGGAGGGGAGCAGTTCTTC
CASSITTGGEQFF
>NA|NA|TRBV28|TRBJ2-1
TGTGCCAGCAGTTTAATAAGGCGGGCCGGGAGCTCCTACAATGAGCAGTTCTTC
CASSLIRRAGSSYNEQFF
>NA|NA|TRBV27|TRBJ1-2
TGTGCCAGCAGTTTAGGGCAGGCCTATGGCTACACCTTC
CASSLGQAYGYTF
>NA|few|TRBV28|TRBJ2-7
TGTGCCAGCAGTTTAGTGATGGAGGGCCAAGGGGACGAGCAGTACTTC
CASSLVMEGQGDEQYF
>TRBD2|NA|TRBV11-3|TRBJ2-3
TGTGCCAGCAGCTTAAGAAGCGGGGCCAGCACAGATACGCAGTATTTT
CASSLRSGASTDTQYF
>NA|NA|TRBV27|TRBJ1-5
TGTGCCAGCGGCTCCTATGGGAGCAATCAGCCCCAGCATTTT
CASGSYGSNQPQHF
>NA|NA|TRBV19|TRBJ1-1
TGTGCCAGTAGTACCGACTTACAGGGTTATATGAACACTGAAGCTTTCTTT
CASSTDLQGYMNTEAFF
>NA|NA|TRBV7-7|TRBJ2-7
TGTGCCAGCAGCTTTAGACAGGCTCCAATCTACGAGCAGTACTTC
CASSFRQAPIYEQYF
>NA|NA|TRBV4-1|TRBJ1-3
TGCGCCAGCAGCCAAGATTTGTCGGTTACTGGAAACACCATATATTTT
CASSQDLSVTGNTIYF
>TRBD2|NA|TRBV29-1|TRBJ2-5
TGCAGCGTTGCAACTGCGGGGACTAGCGGGAGTGTAGGAGAGACCCAGTACTTC
CSVATAGTSGSVGETQYF
>TRBD1|NA|TRBV7-8|TRBJ2-7
TGTGCCAGCAGCCCGCTCGACAGGGGGCGAAACTTGGAAGAGCAGTACTTC
CASSPLDRGRNLEEQYF
>NA|NA|TRBV5-8|TRBJ2-7
TGTGCCAGCAGCTTTGGGTTGCAGGGGACCCCTTACGAGCAGTACTTC
CASSFGLQGTPYEQYF
>NA|NA|TRBV9|TRBJ1-2
TGTGCCAGCAGCGTAGGTGCACAGTCCGTCTATGGCTACACCTTC
CASSVGAQSVYGYTF
>TRBD2|NA|TRBV5-1|TRBJ2-1
TGCGCCAGCAGCTTAGCCGGGACTAGCTTCAATGAGCAGTTCTTC
CASSLAGTSFNEQFF
>TRBD2|once|TRBV2|TRBJ2-7
TGTGCCAGCAGTGAGTCCGGGACTAGAAGATCCGACGAGCAGTACTTC
CASSESGTRRSDEQYF
>NA|once|TRBV19|TRBJ1-5
TGTGCCAGTAATGCCGGCGTCCTTCAGAGACCCCGAGAGCAGCCCCAGCATTTT
CASNAGVLQRPREQPQHF
>NA|NA|TRBV5-4|TRBJ2-1
TGTGCCAGCAGCTCGCGAAGGTTGGGCAGCCCCCCCCACTACAATGAGCAGTTCTTC
CASSSRRLGSPPHYNEQFF
>NA|NA|TRBV28|TRBJ2-7
TGTGCCAGCAGTTTCGCCGGGACAACCTACGAGCAGTACTTC
CASSFAGTTYEQYF
>NA|NA|TRBV13|TRBJ1-4
TGTGCCAGCAGCTTAGGACGGGGTGAAAAACTGTTTTTT
CASSLGRGEKLFF
>TRBD2|NA|TRBV28|TRBJ2-2
TGTGCCAGCAGTACCTTGGGGCTAGCGGGAAACACCGGGGAGCTGTTTTTT
CASSTLGLAGNTGELFF
>NA|once|TRBV29-1|TRBJ2-1
TGCAGCGTACCCTTAAGGCGCAATGAGCAGTTCTTC
CSVPLRRNEQFF
>NA|NA|TRBV27|TRBJ1-1
TGTGCCAGCAAACGGTCCCAGAACACTGAAGCTTTCTTT
CASKRSQNTEAFF
>TRBD1|NA|TRBV7-9|TRBJ1-2
TGTGCCAGCAGCCCGCGGGACAGGACTAACTATGGCTACACCTTC
CASSPRDRTNYGYTF
>NA|NA|TRBV2|TRBJ2-1
TGTGCCAGCAGTGAAGGGCTAGGGCGGAATGAGCAGTTCTTC
CASSEGLGRNEQFF
>NA|NA|TRBV7-9|TRBJ2-7
TGTGCCAGCAGCTCCCAAGGAGGGAGCGACGAGCAGTACTTC
CASSSQGGSDEQYF
>NA|NA|TRBV29-1|TRBJ2-7
TGCAGCGTTGAAGGGGCCCCCGACGAGCAGTACTTC
CSVEGAPDEQYF
>TRBD2|NA|TRBV9|TRBJ2-7
TGTGCCAGCAGCGGGTCCTCGGGGGGTTTGGGATACGAGCAGTACTTC
CASSGSSGGLGYEQYF
>NA|NA|TRBV29-1|TRBJ2-5
TGCAGCGTTGAAATGGTAGGAGTGGAAGAGACCCAGTACTTC
CSVEMVGVEETQYF
>NA|NA|TRBV9|TRBJ2-3
TGTGCCAGCAGCGTTGGGAGCCCAGATACGCAGTATTTT
CASSVGSPDTQYF
>NA|NA|TRBV2|TRBJ2-2
TGTGCCAGCAGCGCCGGGAAGAACACCGGGGAGCTGTTTTTT
CASSAGKNTGELFF
>TRBD1|NA|TRBV7-9|TRBJ2-2
TGTGCCAGCAGCGGTGGGACAGGGGTCACCGGGGAGCTGTTTTTT
CASSGGTGVTGELFF